A selection of T cell receptor beta chains follows, all from one sample in a study of PD-1 blockade in mismatch repair-deficient tumors. Clones were read by immunoSEQ multiplex PCR, and TCRdb kept only the in-frame ones, dropping some. This table has around 120,000 clones, about nine tenths appearing once. This sample comprised peripheral blood, obtained just over 70 weeks after starting pembrolizumab. The source of these receptors is an adult with mismatch repair-deficient cancer. The conserved cysteine and the conserved F or W are not part of the CDR3 here. Only some rows state a clone size, as once, few, many or a class for expanded clones.

length,J,V,size,CDR3
14,TRBJ2-3,TRBV5-1,NA,ASSLWASPSTDTQY
13,TRBJ2-7,TRBV11-2,NA,ASSLVIRSSYEQY
13,TRBJ2-1,TRBV19,NA,ASSQLAGGPHEQF
13,TRBJ1-5,TRBV6-1,NA,ASSESTGFNQPQH
12,TRBJ2-7,TRBV21-1,few,ASSKAAGYREQY
13,TRBJ2-1,TRBV2,NA,ASSGHPSSYNEQF
11,TRBJ2-7,TRBV27,NA,ASSWTVSYEQY
8,TRBJ1-1,TRBV29-1,NA,SGGPLGAF
14,TRBJ2-5,TRBV5-1,NA,ASSLQPGTGQETQY
15,TRBJ2-2,TRBV19,NA,ASSTTGTSVNTGELF
16,TRBJ2-1,TRBV7-3,NA,ASSLTGLADTIYNEQF
13,TRBJ1-2,TRBV4-2,NA,ASSQEGLGWLGYT
12,TRBJ2-5,TRBV4-1,NA,ASTRTVLQETQY
13,TRBJ2-5,TRBV29-1,NA,SVERWGKGGETQY